The present entry profiles one T cell receptor beta chain with its context. The data were produced by immunoSEQ multiplex PCR, yet TCRdb's version contains in-frame clones alone and is incomplete. This table has about 240,000 clones, roughly four fifths appearing once. The source of the sample is a study of blood T cell repertoires in COVID-19. About the research overall: Collection of acute and convalescent COVID-19 samples took place in the United States, Italy and Spain.

V was shortened by 7 bases and J by 1 base, with 12 bases between the two germline ends. From germline, CDR1 is ENHRY and CDR2 SYGVKD. The CDR3 spans 14 residues. The material sequenced was peripheral blood. J is TRBJ2-3 and V is TRBV10-3, with D perhaps TRBD2 (5 bases). The sequence came from a woman over 75 with acute or convalescent COVID-19. The chain's CDR3 is CAIKAERGTDTQYF. The CDR3 DNA reads TGTGCCATCAAGGCGGAGAGGGGCACAGATACGCAGTATTTT.